Listed below are T cell receptor beta chains from one sample, sequenced in a study of CD8 T cells in Susac syndrome. TCRdb re-called the immunoSEQ multiplex PCR reads through MiXCR, storing one row per CDR3 protein. The sample yields some 160,000 distinct CDR3 sequences, under 95% seen once. The sequenced sample consisted of CD4+ T cells from PBMCs. The receptors originated from a human donor with Susac syndrome. Each CDR3 is given with its conserved first and last residue. The D gene is left open where the match is weak. Clone size is not always given. Where it is, it says once, few, many or a class for expanded clones.

v_call	clone_size	j_call	d_call	cdr3_nt	cdr3_aa
TRBV4-3	NA	TRBJ2-1	NA	TGCGCCAGCAGCCAAGAGGAGGGAAGTGAGCAGTTCTTC	CASSQEEGSEQFF
TRBV7-2	NA	TRBJ2-7	NA	TGTGCCAGCAGTCTCCGGGGGCCCGTCTACGAGCAGTACTTC	CASSLRGPVYEQYF
TRBV9	NA	TRBJ2-3	NA	TGTGCCAGCAGCGTAGACCTTATCACAGATACGCAGTATTTT	CASSVDLITDTQYF
TRBV3-1	NA	TRBJ2-7	NA	TGTGCCAGCAGCCCCTGGACCGGACGTAGCGAGCAGTACTTC	CASSPWTGRSEQYF
TRBV30	NA	TRBJ1-1	NA	TGTGCCTGGAGAATGGGGAACACTGAAGCTTTCTTT	CAWRMGNTEAFF
TRBV5-6	once	TRBJ2-3	NA	TGTGCCAGCAGTCGAGGTGGGGTTAGCACAGATACGCAGTATTTT	CASSRGGVSTDTQYF
TRBV2	NA	TRBJ1-2	NA	TGTGCCAGCCGCCCCCGGTCCCAGGATGGCTACACCTTC	CASRPRSQDGYTF
TRBV29-1	NA	TRBJ2-3	TRBD1	TGCAGCGGAGACACAGGGGGTACAGATACGCAGTATTTT	CSGDTGGTDTQYF
TRBV7-3	NA	TRBJ2-5	NA	TGTGCCAGCAGCTTAATTGGGGAAGAGACCCAGTACTTC	CASSLIGEETQYF
TRBV4-2	NA	TRBJ1-2	NA	TGTGCCAGCAGCCAAGACGTGGGCAGCGCCTTGGGTAACTATGGCTACACCTTC	CASSQDVGSALGNYGYTF
TRBV2	NA	TRBJ2-1	NA	TGTGCCAGCAACTCTTACAATGAGCAGTTCTTC	CASNSYNEQFF
TRBV10-3	NA	TRBJ1-6	NA	TGTGCCATCTCGCAATCAGGCAGGGATGGTGCAAATAATTCACCCCTCCACTTT	CAISQSGRDGANNSPLHF
TRBV30	NA	TRBJ1-5	TRBD1	TGTGCCTGGAGTATTTCAGGGGGGCAATATCAGCCCCAGCATTTT	CAWSISGGQYQPQHF
TRBV27	once	TRBJ2-1	TRBD1	TGTGCCAGCAGTGAGGGGGCGCGAGTTAGGTTGCCCTACAATGAGCAGTTCTTC	CASSEGARVRLPYNEQFF
TRBV9	NA	TRBJ2-7	NA	TGTGCCAGCAGCGTAGCTGGTCGGATGGACCAAGGCAACGAGCAGTACTTC	CASSVAGRMDQGNEQYF
TRBV6-2/TRBV6-3	NA	TRBJ1-1	TRBD1	TGTGCCAGCAGTTACCAGGGGGAGTACACTGAAGCTTTCTTT	CASSYQGEYTEAFF
TRBV7-9	NA	TRBJ2-7	NA	TGTGCCAGCAGCTTAGGTCAGGCCCATTCCTACGAGCAGTACTTC	CASSLGQAHSYEQYF
TRBV2	NA	TRBJ1-5	TRBD1	TGTGCCAGTACAGGGGACAATCAGCCCCAGCATTTT	CASTGDNQPQHF
TRBV7-9	NA	TRBJ2-5	NA	TGTGCCAGCAGCTTAGCGGGGACCGGGGTAGAGACCCAGTACTTC	CASSLAGTGVETQYF
TRBV12-3/TRBV12-4	NA	TRBJ1-1	NA	TGTGCCAGCAGTTTGGAAATGGCCACTGAAGCTTTCTTT	CASSLEMATEAFF
TRBV29-1	NA	TRBJ1-2	NA	TGCAGCGTCTCGGGACAACTAAAAAACTATGGCTACACCTTC	CSVSGQLKNYGYTF
TRBV7-3	NA	TRBJ2-1	TRBD2	TGTGCCAGCAGCTTCACTAGCGGGGGGAATGAGCAGTTCTTC	CASSFTSGGNEQFF
TRBV20-1	NA	TRBJ1-3	NA	TGCAGTGCTAGAGATCAGGGAGGGAGAAACACCATATATTTT	CSARDQGGRNTIYF
TRBV20-1	NA	TRBJ2-5	NA	TGCAGTGCTAGAGATCCCGGGGGGCTTAGGGAGACCCAGTACTTC	CSARDPGGLRETQYF
TRBV4-1	NA	TRBJ2-7	TRBD1	TGCGCCAGCAGCCCTCGGCCCCAAGACAGGGTATTCGAGCAGTACTTC	CASSPRPQDRVFEQYF
TRBV29-1	NA	TRBJ1-2	NA	TGCAGCGTTGGGGGGGAGGATGGCTACACCTTC	CSVGGEDGYTF
TRBV6-1	once	TRBJ2-4	TRBD1	TGTGCCAGCGGCGAAAGTTACCGGGACAGCAAAATAGCCAAAAACATTCAGTACTTC	CASGESYRDSKIAKNIQYF
TRBV5-4	NA	TRBJ2-1	NA	TGTGCCAGCAGCCCCGATCCGGTGGGGACTTACAATGAGCAGTTCTTC	CASSPDPVGTYNEQFF
TRBV7-7	NA	TRBJ2-5	TRBD1	TGTGCCAGCAGCCGGACAGGGGTGGGGGAGACCCAGTACTTC	CASSRTGVGETQYF
TRBV20-1	once	TRBJ2-7	TRBD2	TGCAGTGCTACAACTAGCGGGGGCTCCTACGAGCAGTACTTC	CSATTSGGSYEQYF
TRBV20-1	NA	TRBJ2-2	TRBD1	TGCAGTGCGCCCGGGACAGGGGCATCCGGGGAGCTGTTTTTT	CSAPGTGASGELFF
TRBV11-2	NA	TRBJ2-3	NA	TGTGCCAGCAGCTTAGCCGCATCCTTCCGGGACACGGGGAGCTATACGCAGTATTTT	CASSLAASFRDTGSYTQYF
TRBV6-6	NA	TRBJ2-1	TRBD1	TGTGCCAGCAGTCAACCCAATACAGGGGGCAATGAGCAGTTCTTC	CASSQPNTGGNEQFF
TRBV19	NA	TRBJ1-2	NA	TGTGCCACCGACCCGGGATCCGCCAACTATGGCTACACCTTC	CATDPGSANYGYTF
TRBV19	NA	TRBJ1-1	NA	TGTGCCAGTAGTATAGGAGAAATGAACACTGAAGCTTTCTTT	CASSIGEMNTEAFF
TRBV7-9	NA	TRBJ1-1	NA	TGTGCCAGCAGCTTAGTAGCATCAACTGAAGCTTTCTTT	CASSLVASTEAFF